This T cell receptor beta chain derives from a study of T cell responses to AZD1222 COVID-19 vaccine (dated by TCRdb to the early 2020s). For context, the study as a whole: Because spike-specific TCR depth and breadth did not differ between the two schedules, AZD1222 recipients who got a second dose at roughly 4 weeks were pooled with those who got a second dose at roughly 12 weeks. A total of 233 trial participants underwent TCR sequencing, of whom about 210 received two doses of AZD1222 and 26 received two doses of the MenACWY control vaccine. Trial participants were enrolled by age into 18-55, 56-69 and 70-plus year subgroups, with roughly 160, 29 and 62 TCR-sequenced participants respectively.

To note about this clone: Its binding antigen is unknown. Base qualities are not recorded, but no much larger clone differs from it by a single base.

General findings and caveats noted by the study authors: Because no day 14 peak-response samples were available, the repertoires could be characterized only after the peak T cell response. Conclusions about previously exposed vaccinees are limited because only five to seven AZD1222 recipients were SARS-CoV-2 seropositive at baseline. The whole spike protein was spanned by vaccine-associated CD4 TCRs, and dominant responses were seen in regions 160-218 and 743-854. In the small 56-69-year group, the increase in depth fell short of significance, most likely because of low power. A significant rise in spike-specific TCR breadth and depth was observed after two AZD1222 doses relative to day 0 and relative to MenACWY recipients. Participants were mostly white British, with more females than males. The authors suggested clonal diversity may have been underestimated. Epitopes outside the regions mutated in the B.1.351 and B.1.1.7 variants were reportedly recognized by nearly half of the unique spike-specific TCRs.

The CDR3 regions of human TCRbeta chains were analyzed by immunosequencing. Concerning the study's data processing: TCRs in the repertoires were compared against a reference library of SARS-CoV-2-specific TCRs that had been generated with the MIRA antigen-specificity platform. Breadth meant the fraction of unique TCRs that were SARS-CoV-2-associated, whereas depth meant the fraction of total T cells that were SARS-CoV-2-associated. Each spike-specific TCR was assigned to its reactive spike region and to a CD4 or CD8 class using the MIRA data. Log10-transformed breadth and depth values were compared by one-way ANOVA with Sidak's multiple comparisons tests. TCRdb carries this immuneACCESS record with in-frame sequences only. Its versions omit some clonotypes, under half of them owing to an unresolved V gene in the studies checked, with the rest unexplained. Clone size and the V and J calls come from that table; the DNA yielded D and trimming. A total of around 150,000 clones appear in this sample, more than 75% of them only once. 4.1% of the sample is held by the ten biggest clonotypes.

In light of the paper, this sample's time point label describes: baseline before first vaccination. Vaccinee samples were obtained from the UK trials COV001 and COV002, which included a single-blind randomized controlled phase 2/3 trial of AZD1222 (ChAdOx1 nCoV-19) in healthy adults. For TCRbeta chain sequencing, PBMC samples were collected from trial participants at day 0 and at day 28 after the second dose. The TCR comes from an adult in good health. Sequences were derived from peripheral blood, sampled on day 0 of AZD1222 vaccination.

The base sequence is TGCGCCAGCAGCCCGCGGAGGCAGGGGGTCTCGTTGAACACTGAAGCTTTCTTT. Translation gives CASSPRRQGVSLNTEAFF. The rearrangement combines TRBV5-1 with TRBJ1-1, with TRBD1 matching 7 junction bases. Trimming removed 4 bases from V and 0 bases from J; the gene matches leave 15 bases unexplained. The CDR3 numbers 18 residues from cysteine through phenylalanine. CDR3 DNA only is kept here, 54 bases in frame from base 1. Taken from the germline V gene, the CDR1 and CDR2 loops are SGHRS and YFSETQ.